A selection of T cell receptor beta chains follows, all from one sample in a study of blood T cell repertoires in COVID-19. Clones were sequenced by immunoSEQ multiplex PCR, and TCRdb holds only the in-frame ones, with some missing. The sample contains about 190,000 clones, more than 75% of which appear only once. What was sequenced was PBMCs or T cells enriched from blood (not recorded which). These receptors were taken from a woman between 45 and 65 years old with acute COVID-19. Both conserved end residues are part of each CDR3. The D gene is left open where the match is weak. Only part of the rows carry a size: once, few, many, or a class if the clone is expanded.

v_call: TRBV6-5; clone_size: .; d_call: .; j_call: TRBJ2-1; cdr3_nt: TGTGCCAGCAGCGCCCCGGGGGGCTTATACAATGAGCAGTTCTTC; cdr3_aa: CASSAPGGLYNEQFF
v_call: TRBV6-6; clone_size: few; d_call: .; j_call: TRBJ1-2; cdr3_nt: TGTGCCAGCTCGACACTGCGCGGCTACACCTTC; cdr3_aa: CASSTLRGYTF
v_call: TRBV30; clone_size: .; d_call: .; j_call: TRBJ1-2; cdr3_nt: TGTGCCTGGAGTTTAGTGCCCCAAAGTCCCTACACCTTC; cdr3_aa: CAWSLVPQSPYTF
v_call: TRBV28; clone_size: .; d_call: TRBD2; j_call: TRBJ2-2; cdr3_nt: TGTGCCAGCTCTCCGGGGGGAGGTACCGGGGAGCTGTTTTTT; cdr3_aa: CASSPGGGTGELFF
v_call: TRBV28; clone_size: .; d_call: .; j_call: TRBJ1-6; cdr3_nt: TGTGCCAGCAACAGTTTAAGGAACTCACCCCTCCACTTT; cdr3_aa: CASNSLRNSPLHF
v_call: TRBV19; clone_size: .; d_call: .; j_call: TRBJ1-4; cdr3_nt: TGTGCCAGTAGCCCCGCAGTGGGAGGCGATGAAAAACTGTTTTTT; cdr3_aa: CASSPAVGGDEKLFF
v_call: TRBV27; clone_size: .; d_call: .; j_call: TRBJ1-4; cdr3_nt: TGTGCCAGCAGCTTCGACGAAAGGGGTGAAAAACTGTTTTTT; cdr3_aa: CASSFDERGEKLFF
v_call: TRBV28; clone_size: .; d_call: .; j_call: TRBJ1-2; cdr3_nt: TGTGCCAGCAGTTTATCCCAGGGAAGGTATGGCTACACCTTC; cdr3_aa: CASSLSQGRYGYTF
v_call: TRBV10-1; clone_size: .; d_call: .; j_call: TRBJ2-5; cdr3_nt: TGCGCCAGCGGAGGGGACGGCCAAGAGACCCAGTACTTC; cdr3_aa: CASGGDGQETQYF
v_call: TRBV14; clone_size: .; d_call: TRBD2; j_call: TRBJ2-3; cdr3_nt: TGTGCCAGCCCTAGATCTCGGGGTAGCGGGGGGCATATTAGCACAGATACGCAGTATTTT; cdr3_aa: CASPRSRGSGGHISTDTQYF
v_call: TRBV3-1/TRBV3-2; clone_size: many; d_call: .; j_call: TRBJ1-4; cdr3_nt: TGTGCCAGCAGCCGGAAGACGGGTGGAACTAATGAAAAACTGTTTTTT; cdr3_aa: CASSRKTGGTNEKLFF
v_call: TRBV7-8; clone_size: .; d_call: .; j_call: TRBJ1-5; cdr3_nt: TGTGCCAGCAGCTTAGCTCCAGGGTATAGCAATCAGTCCCAGCATTTT; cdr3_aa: CASSLAPGYSNQSQHF
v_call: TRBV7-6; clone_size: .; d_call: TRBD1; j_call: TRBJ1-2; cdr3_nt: TGTGCCAGCAGCCCTGGACAGGGGGCCAACCTAGCTAACTATGGCTACACCTTC; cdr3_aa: CASSPGQGANLANYGYTF
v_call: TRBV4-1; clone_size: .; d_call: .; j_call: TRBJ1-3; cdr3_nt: TGCGCCAGCAGCCAAATCTATGTTGGGGGGGGGCTTGGAAACACCATATATTTT; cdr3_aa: CASSQIYVGGGLGNTIYF
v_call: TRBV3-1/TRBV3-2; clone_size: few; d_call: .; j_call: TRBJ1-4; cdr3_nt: TGTGCCAGCAGCCAAGGTAGCACGTGGAATGAAAAACTGTTTTTT; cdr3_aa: CASSQGSTWNEKLFF
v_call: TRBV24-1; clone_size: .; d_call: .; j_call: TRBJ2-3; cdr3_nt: TGTGCCACCGAGAACCGGGCAGATACGCAGTATTTT; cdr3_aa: CATENRADTQYF
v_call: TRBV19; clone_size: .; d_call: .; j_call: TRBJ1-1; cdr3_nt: TGTGCCAGTCGTTTGGGCAGGGGCAGCACTGAAGCTTTCTTT; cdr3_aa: CASRLGRGSTEAFF
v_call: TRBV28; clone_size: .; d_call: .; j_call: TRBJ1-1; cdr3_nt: TGTGCCAGCAGTCCGTTAATTCACAGGGACACTGAAGCTTTCTTT; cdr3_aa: CASSPLIHRDTEAFF
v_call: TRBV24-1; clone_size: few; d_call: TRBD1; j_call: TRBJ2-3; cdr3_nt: TGTGCCACCAGTGATCGGGGACAGGGGGCAGATACGCAGTATTTT; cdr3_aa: CATSDRGQGADTQYF
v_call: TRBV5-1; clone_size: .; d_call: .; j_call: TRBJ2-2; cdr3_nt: TGCGCCAGCACCCAGGGCTCAGGGTCCACCGGGGAGCTGTTTTTT; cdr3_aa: CASTQGSGSTGELFF
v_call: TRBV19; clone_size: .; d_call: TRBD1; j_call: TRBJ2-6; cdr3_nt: TGTGCCAGTAGTATAGTAACAGGGGGGCCTGGGGCCAACGTCCTGACTTTC; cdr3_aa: CASSIVTGGPGANVLTF
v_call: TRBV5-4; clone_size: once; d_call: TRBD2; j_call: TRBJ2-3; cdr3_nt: TGTGCCAGCAGCTTGGACGCGGGGGGCACAGATACGCAGTATTTT; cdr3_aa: CASSLDAGGTDTQYF
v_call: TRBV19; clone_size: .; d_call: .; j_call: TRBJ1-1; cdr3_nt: TGTGCCAGTAGTATCAGGGGCAGGGGAATGAACACTGAAGCTTTCTTT; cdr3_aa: CASSIRGRGMNTEAFF
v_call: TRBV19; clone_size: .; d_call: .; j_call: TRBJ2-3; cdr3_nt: TGTGCCAGTACCTTGACAGGCACAGATACGCAGTATTTT; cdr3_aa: CASTLTGTDTQYF
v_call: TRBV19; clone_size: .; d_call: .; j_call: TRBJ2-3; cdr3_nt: TGTGCCAGTAGTACGAGCCGGTATACGCAGTATTTT; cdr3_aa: CASSTSRYTQYF
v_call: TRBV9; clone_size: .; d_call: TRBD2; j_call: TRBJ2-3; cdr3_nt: TGTGCCAGCAGCGTACCGAGCGGGGGACCAGATACGCAGTATTTT; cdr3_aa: CASSVPSGGPDTQYF
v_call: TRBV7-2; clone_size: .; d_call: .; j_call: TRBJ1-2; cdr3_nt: TGTGCCAGCAGCTCCCTTAGAAGCTACACCTTC; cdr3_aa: CASSSLRSYTF
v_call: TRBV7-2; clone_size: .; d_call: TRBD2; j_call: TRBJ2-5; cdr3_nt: TGTGCCAGCAGCTTAGCAGGGAGGGCCTCAGAGACCCAGTACTTC; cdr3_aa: CASSLAGRASETQYF